This TCR beta chain was sequenced during a study of read filtering for tumor transcriptome and immune sequencing (TCRdb year 2020). Some background on the complete study: The cohort was composed of 17 to 20 male and over 13 female patients, with a mean age of around 66 years and an age range of roughly 47 to 80. By revised international staging, roughly 8 patients were R-ISS I, roughly 17 were R-ISS II and more than five were R-ISS III. After DNase treatment, whole-transcriptome libraries were prepared using the TruSeq RNA Access Library Prep Kit. TCR-region mapped reads per sample ranged from about 4 to 10.27 million with IR-seq versus only about 85 to 1273 with RNA-seq. TCR repertoires obtained by targeted immune repertoire sequencing and by bulk whole-transcriptome sequencing performed on the same bone marrow samples were compared. One main goal was a read-filtering strategy for immune repertoire data, in particular deciding whether clonotypes backed by only one read should be removed. The paper's findings and limits, for the study overall: The correlation between IR-seq and RNA-seq shared clonotype proportions rose when single-read clonotypes were removed. Rather than purified T cells, the sorted CD138-negative fraction was a mixed bone marrow immune population. In IR-seq, roughly 79% of clonotypes but about 3.5% of total reads were represented by single-read clonotypes, whereas in RNA-seq, 60% to 75% of clonotypes and approximately 44% of reads were represented by single-read clonotypes. Compared with RNA-seq, IR-seq captured clonotypes at much greater depth and more reliably, and a smaller IR-seq throughput was enough to identify most of the shared clonotypes.

This clonotype occurred many times. Its antigen is not yet known. There are no base qualities to consult, and no much larger clone falls within one base. TCR libraries were built from about 420 ng RNA with the Immunoverse kit, using molecular barcoded adaptors covering alpha/delta and beta/gamma chains. TCR library preparation used the same RNA that was used for transcriptome sequencing. Sequencing of the TCR libraries was done on an Illumina HiSeq 4000 with 2 x 150 cycles. The authors processed their data as follows. MiXCR aligned TCR reads to human V, D, J and C references and assembled the aligned reads into CDR3 clonotypes, with quality filtering and error correction included. The tcR package in R was used for analysis of clonotype counts and gene usage diversity. Raw mapping reads were checked after the RNA-seq reads had been mapped by STAR aligner version 2.5.3a onto the human GRCh37 genome. To test how sequencing depth affects detected clonotypes, IR-seq fastq files were randomly downsampled with Seqtk 1.3. The public reads were quality trimmed at Q25 with fastp and then assembled into clones with MiXCR by TCRdb, keeping productive beta chains. For every CDR3 protein sequence, its rows merge into one entry that carries the most common genes and DNA. What appears here as the V and J calls and clone size reflects TCRdb's work, not the paper's. The sample table holds 25,000 or so distinct CDR3 sequences, of which around a fifth were seen once. The top ten clones comprise under 20% of the sample.

The CDR3 runs 14 residues from the cysteine to the phenylalanine. The read is trimmed to its CDR3 DNA, 42 bases read in frame from base 1. V ends up 5 bases short and J 2 bases short, with an unmatched junction base count of 2. In the germline V gene, CDR1 corresponds to MDHEN and CDR2 to SYDVKM. Each patient had bone marrow sampled at the time of active disease. Ficoll-Hypaque density gradient centrifugation was used to isolate the bone marrow mononuclear cells. To remove myeloma plasma cells, the cells were labeled with CD138 magnetic microbeads on a MACS separator, and CD138-negative cells were then collected by negative selection. Purity of the isolated cells was checked by flow cytometry on an Attune NxT using CD138 antibodies. Total RNA was extracted using TRIzol reagent and was quantified on a NanoDrop spectrophotometer. Paired RNA-seq and IR-seq were performed on each patient's CD138-negative bone marrow sample.

The specimen sequenced was a population of CD138-negative cells sorted from bone marrow. This sample's cell subset or site label indicates: bone marrow mononuclear cells depleted of CD138+ plasma/myeloma cells by negative magnetic selection. This receptor was obtained from a donor at least 40 years old with multiple myeloma. The chain was built from TRBV28 and TRBJ2-7, with 11 bases in between that match TRBD2. CDR3 loop: CASSGTSGTYEQYF. In nucleotides, the sequence is TGTGCCAGCAGTGGGACTAGCGGTACCTACGAGCAGTACTTC.